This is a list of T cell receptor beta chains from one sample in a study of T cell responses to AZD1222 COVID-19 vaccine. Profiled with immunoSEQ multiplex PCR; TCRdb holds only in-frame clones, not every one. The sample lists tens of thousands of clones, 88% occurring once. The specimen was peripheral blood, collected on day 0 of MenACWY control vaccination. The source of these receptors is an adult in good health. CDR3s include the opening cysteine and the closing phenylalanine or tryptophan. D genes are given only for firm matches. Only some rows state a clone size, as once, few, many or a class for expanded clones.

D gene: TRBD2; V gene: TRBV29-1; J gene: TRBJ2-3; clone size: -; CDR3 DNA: TGCAGCGTCCTATTCGGGACTAGCGGGGCAGATACGCAGTATTTT; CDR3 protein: CSVLFGTSGADTQYF
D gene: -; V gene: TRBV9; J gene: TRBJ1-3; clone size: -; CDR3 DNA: TGTGCCAGCAGCGTAGCGTCGACGGCCACTAGTAACACCATATATTTT; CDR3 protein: CASSVASTATSNTIYF
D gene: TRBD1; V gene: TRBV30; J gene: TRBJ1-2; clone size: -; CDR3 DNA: TGTGCCTGGAGTGCGGACAGGACATACTATGGCTACACCTTC; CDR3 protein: CAWSADRTYYGYTF
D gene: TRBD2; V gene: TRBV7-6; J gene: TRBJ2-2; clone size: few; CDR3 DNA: TGTGCCAGCAGCTTAGGCCCGGGGGGGGATACCGGGGAGCTGTTTTTT; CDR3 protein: CASSLGPGGDTGELFF
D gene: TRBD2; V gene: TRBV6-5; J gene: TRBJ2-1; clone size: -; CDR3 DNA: TGTGCCAGCAGTTCCCAAGCGGGGGGGATGGGGCAGTTCTTC; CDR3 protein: CASSSQAGGMGQFF
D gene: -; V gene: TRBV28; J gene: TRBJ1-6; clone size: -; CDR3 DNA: TGTGCCAGCACCTTGGGAGGGTCGGGTTCACCCCTCCACTTT; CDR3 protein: CASTLGGSGSPLHF
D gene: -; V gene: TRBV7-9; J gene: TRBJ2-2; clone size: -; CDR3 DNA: TGTGCCAGCACGTACACCGGGGAGCTGTTTTTT; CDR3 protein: CASTYTGELFF
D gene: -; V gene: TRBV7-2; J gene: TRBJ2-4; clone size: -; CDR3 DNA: TGTGCCAGCAGCCCCCATCTAGCCAAAAACATTCAGTACTTC; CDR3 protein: CASSPHLAKNIQYF
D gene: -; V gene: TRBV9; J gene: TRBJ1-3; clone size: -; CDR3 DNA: TGTGCCAGCAGCGCGAACAGAGTGGGAAACACCATATATTTT; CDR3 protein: CASSANRVGNTIYF
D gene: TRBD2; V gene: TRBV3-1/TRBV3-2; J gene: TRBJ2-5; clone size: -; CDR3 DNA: TGTGCCAGCAGCCAGCGGGGGGGCCGGGGCAAAGAGACCCAGTACTTC; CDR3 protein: CASSQRGGRGKETQYF
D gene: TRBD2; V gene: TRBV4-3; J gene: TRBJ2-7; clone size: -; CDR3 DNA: TGCGCCAGCAGCCAAGAAAGCGGGGGGGCCGTATCCTACGAGCAGTACTTC; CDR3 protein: CASSQESGGAVSYEQYF
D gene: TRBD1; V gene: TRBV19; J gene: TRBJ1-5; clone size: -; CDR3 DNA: TGTGCCAGTAGTACAGGGGGCGGGCAGCCCCAGCATTTT; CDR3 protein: CASSTGGGQPQHF
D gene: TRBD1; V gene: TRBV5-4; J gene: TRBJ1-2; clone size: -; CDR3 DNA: TGTGCCAGCAGCTTTATGGGACAGGGGGACTATGGCTACACCTTC; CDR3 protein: CASSFMGQGDYGYTF
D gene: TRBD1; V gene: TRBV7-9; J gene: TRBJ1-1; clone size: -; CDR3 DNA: TGTGCCAGCAGCTACGGACAGGGTGAAGCTTTCTTT; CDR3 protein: CASSYGQGEAFF
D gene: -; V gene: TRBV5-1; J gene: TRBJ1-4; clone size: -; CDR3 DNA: TGCGCCAGCAGCTTTTACGCAGGCAATAATGAAAAACTGTTTTTT; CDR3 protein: CASSFYAGNNEKLFF
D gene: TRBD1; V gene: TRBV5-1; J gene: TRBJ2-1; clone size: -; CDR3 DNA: TGCGCCAGCAGCTTGGCGCTGCTGGGACAGGGGGCCGTAAATGAGCAGTTCTTC; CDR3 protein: CASSLALLGQGAVNEQFF
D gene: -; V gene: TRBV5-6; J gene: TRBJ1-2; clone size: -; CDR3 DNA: TGTGCCAGCAGCCTGGACGGGAACTATGGCTACACCTTC; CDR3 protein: CASSLDGNYGYTF
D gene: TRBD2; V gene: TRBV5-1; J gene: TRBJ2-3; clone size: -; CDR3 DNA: TGCGCCAGCAGCCCTCCGGAAGCGGGGGACACAGATACGCAGTATTTT; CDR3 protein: CASSPPEAGDTDTQYF